This is a list of T cell receptor beta chains from one sample in a study of cytomegalovirus exposure and HLA in healthy donors. Repertoires were generated with immunoSEQ multiplex PCR, while TCRdb's copy carries only in-frame clones and drops some. The sample includes around 130,000 clones, roughly 70% of them seen just once. Sequenced: PBMCs. The receptors come from a woman aged 40-49 years in good health and CMV-seropositive. Both conserved end residues are trimmed from each CDR3. The D gene is left open where the match is weak.

V	D	J	CDR3
TRBV7-9	TRBD2	TRBJ2-5	ASSSRSSGGAKETQY
TRBV19	TRBD1	TRBJ1-1	ASSGRQGTTEAF
TRBV19	-	TRBJ2-3	ASSTSGGTDTQY
TRBV27	TRBD1	TRBJ1-2	ASSEDRSYGYT
TRBV6-4	TRBD1	TRBJ1-3	ASSDSSRGLGGNTIY
TRBV2	-	TRBJ2-5	ASTAEVEAQY
TRBV7-2	TRBD1	TRBJ1-3	ASSLRGQGENTIY
TRBV27	TRBD1	TRBJ2-1	ASSFSSGTGNEQF
TRBV4-2	-	TRBJ1-2	ASSQAHGEYGYT
TRBV4-3	-	TRBJ2-7	ASSQDQRGLAYEQY
TRBV7-8	TRBD1	TRBJ1-2	ASSSDRGYT
TRBV19	-	TRBJ2-7	ATRSSYEQY
TRBV9	TRBD1	TRBJ2-3	ASSTGETDTQY
TRBV28	-	TRBJ2-7	ASSMGQGLKVQY
TRBV6-6	-	TRBJ1-1	ASRRDGMNTEAF
TRBV30	TRBD1	TRBJ1-5	AWTTGGDNQPQH
TRBV19	-	TRBJ1-5	ASTVYSNQPQH
TRBV2	-	TRBJ1-5	ASSERGKTNQPQH
TRBV7-6	-	TRBJ2-5	ASSPRRVQETQY
TRBV5-1	-	TRBJ1-2	ASSLDLVGYT
TRBV19	TRBD1	TRBJ1-5	ASSMRTGVQPQH
TRBV28	TRBD1	TRBJ1-2	ASSLRQGGGYT
TRBV30	-	-	AWSVKNEQY
TRBV5-4	TRBD1	TRBJ2-7	ASSQDRGTPEQY
TRBV6-5	-	TRBJ2-4	ASRGPLGFKNIQY
TRBV5-4	TRBD2	TRBJ2-1	ASSPTSGAYNEQF
TRBV5-6	TRBD1	TRBJ1-1	ASSRRGQGNTEAF